Sequencing of this T cell receptor beta chain was carried out in a study of blood T cell repertoires in COVID-19. In the study overall: COVID-19 samples, acute and convalescent, were from the United States, Italy and Spain.

In the original processing: Reference gene primer amplification in the assay estimated nucleated cell counts. Sequenced by immunoSEQ multiplex PCR; TCRdb stores in-frame clones only, minus some. That table supplies the V and J calls and clone size; D and trimming were determined from the DNA. The table records fewer than 90,000 clones, 78% of them present only once. Deletions cut 3 bases from V and 4 bases from J, with 5 bases between. CDR3 length: 12 amino acids. Germline V gene data show CDR1 as KGHDR and CDR2 as SFDVKD. The material sequenced was peripheral blood. V and J are TRBV24-1 and TRBJ1-2; D gene ambiguous. The source is a man aged 65 to 79 with COVID-19, enrolled during active disease. The chain's CDR3 is CATSDEGYGYTF. CDR3 nucleotide sequence: TGTGCCACCAGTGATGAGGGCTATGGCTACACCTTC.